This note documents a single T cell receptor (beta chain) sequence. This sample is drawn from a study of CD8+ T cells in alopecia areata. Extracted RNA was reverse transcribed, and the resulting cDNA served as sequencing template. Assay used: immunoSEQ multiplex PCR; TCRdb lists only in-frame clones, some missing. The sample lists some 240,000 clones; around 62% were seen once. The CDR3 contains 15 residues. V gave up 6 bases and J gave up 0 bases, with 12 bases separating them. CDR1 and CDR2 (germline): MNHEY, SMNVEV (reference sequence). Alopecia areata patients provided lesional scalp punch biopsies and peripheral blood.

The chain recombines TRBV27 with TRBJ1-3, with a possible D match to TRBD1 (5 bases). This material consisted of CD4+ T cells sorted from blood, taken at week 0. This receptor was taken from a human donor with alopecia areata. The CDR3 nucleotides read TGTGCCAGCAGCCGACAGCTAAGCTCTGGAAACACCATATATTTT. This encodes CASSRQLSSGNTIYF.